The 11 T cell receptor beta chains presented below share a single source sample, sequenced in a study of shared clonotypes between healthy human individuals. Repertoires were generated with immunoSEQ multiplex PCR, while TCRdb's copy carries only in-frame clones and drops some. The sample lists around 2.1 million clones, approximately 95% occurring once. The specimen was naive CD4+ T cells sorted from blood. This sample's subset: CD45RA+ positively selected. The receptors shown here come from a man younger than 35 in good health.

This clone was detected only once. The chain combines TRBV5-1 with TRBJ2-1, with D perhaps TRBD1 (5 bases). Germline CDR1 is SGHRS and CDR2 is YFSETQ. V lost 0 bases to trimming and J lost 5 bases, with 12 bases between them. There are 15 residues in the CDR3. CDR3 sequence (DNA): TGCGCCAGCAGCTTGGGACAAACAGGAAACAATGAGCAGTTCTTC. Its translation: CASSLGQTGNNEQFF. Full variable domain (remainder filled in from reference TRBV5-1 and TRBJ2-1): KAGVTQTPRYLIKTRGQQVTLSCSPISGHRSVSWYQQTPGQGLQFLFEYFSETQRNKGNFPGRFSGRQFSNSRSEMNVSTLELGDSALYLCASSLGQTGNNEQFFGPGTRLTVL.

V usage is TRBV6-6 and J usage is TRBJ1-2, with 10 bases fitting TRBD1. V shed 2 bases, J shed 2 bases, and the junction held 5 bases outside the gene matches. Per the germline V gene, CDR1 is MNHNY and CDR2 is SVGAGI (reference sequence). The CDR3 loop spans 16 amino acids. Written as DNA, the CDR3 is TGTGCCAGCAGTTACGACAGGGGGCTTTCAAACTATGGCTACACCTTC. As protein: CASSYDRGLSNYGYTF.

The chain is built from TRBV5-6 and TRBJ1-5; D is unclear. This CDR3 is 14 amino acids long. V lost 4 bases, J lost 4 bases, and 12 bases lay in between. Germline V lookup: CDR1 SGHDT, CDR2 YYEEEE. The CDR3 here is CASSLQGRNQPQHF. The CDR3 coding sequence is TGTGCCAGCAGCCTGCAAGGGCGTAATCAGCCCCAGCATTTT.

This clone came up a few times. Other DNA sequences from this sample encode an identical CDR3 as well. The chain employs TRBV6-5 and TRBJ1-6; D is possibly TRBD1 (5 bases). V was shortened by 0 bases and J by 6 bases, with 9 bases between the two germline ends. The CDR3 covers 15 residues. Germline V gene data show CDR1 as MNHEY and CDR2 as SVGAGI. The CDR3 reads CASSYSQGGNSPLHF. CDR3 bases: TGTGCCAGCAGTTACTCGCAGGGCGGTAATTCACCCCTCCACTTT.

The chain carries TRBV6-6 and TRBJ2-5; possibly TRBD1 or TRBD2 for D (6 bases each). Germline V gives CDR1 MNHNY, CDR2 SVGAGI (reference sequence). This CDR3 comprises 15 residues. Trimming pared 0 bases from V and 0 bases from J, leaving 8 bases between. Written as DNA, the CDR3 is TGTGCCAGCAGTTACTCGAGGGGGGACCAAGAGACCCAGTACTTC. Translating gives CASSYSRGDQETQYF.

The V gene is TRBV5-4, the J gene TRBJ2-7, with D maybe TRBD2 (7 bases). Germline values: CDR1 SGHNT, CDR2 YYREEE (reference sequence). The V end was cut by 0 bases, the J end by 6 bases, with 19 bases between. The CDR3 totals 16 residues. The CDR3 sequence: CASSLAAGGPFFEQYF. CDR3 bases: TGTGCCAGCAGCTTGGCGGCCGGGGGGCCGTTCTTCGAGCAGTACTTC.

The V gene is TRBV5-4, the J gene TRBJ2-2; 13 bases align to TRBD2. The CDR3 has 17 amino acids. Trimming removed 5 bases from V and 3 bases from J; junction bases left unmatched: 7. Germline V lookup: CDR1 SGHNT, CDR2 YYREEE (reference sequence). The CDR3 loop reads CASSSGTSGKDTGELFF. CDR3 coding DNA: TGTGCCAGCAGTTCCGGGACTAGCGGGAAGGACACCGGGGAGCTGTTTTTT.

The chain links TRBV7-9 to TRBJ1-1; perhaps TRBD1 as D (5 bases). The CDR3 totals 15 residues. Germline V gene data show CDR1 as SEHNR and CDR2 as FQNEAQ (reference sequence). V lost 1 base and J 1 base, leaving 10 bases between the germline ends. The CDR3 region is CASSLGGAGNTEAFF. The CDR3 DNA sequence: TGTGCCAGCAGCTTAGGGGGCGCGGGGAACACTGAAGCTTTCTTT.

The CDR3 spells CASSESVTDSNEQFF. The DNA for the CDR3 is TGCGCCAGCAGTGAGTCTGTAACGGACTCCAATGAGCAGTTCTTC. The rearrangement joins TRBV10-1 to TRBJ2-1; D is perhaps TRBD2 (5 bases). CDR1 and CDR2 (germline): WNHNN, SYGVQD (reference sequence). CDR3 length equals 15 residues. V lost 0 bases and J 6 bases, leaving 12 bases between the germline ends.

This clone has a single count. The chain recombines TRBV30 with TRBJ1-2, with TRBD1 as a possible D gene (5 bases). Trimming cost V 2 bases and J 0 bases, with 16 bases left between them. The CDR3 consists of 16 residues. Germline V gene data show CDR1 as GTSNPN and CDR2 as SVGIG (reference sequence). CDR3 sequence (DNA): TGTGCCTGGAGTCCCTGGGGGGGAAATGCTAACTATGGCTACACCTTC. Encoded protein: CAWSPWGGNANYGYTF. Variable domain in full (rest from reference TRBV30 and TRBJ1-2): SQTIHQWPATLVQPVGSPLSLECTVEGTSNPNLYWYRQAAGRGLQLLFYSVGIGQISSEVPQNLSASRPQDRQFILSSKKLLLSDSGFYLCAWSPWGGNANYGYTFGSGTRLTVV.

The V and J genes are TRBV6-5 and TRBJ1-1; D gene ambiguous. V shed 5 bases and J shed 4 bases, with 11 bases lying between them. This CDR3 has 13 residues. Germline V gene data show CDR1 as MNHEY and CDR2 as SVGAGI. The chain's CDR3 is CASSPVQGTEAFF. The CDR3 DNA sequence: TGTGCCAGCAGTCCCGTACAAGGCACTGAAGCTTTCTTT.